A selection of T cell receptor beta chains follows, all from one sample in a study of T cell responses to AZD1222 COVID-19 vaccine. Libraries were prepared by immunoSEQ multiplex PCR; TCRdb keeps only in-frame clonotypes and omits some of them. The sample includes 85,000 to 90,000 clones, approximately 89% of them seen just once. The sequencing here drew on peripheral blood, taken on day 0 of MenACWY control vaccination. Receptors were obtained from an adult in good health. The CDR3 runs from the conserved cysteine through the conserved F or W. Fields, in order: clone size, D gene, J gene, V gene, CDR3 DNA, CDR3 protein. A D gene is named only where the DNA matches it firmly. A row's size may be missing; if present it is once, few, many or a size class.

clone_size: once; d_call: NA; j_call: TRBJ2-6; v_call: TRBV5-1; cdr3_nt: TGCGCCAGCAGACCAACACCGGGAGATGGGGCCAACGTCCTGACTTTC; cdr3_aa: CASRPTPGDGANVLTF
clone_size: NA; d_call: NA; j_call: TRBJ2-5; v_call: TRBV19; cdr3_nt: TGTGCCAGTAGTATAGATCGGGAGACCCAGTACTTC; cdr3_aa: CASSIDRETQYF
clone_size: NA; d_call: TRBD1; j_call: TRBJ1-4; v_call: TRBV4-2; cdr3_nt: TGTGCCAGCAGCCAAGATGTTAGCATTAGTGGGACAGTTGATGAAAAACTGTTTTTT; cdr3_aa: CASSQDVSISGTVDEKLFF
clone_size: NA; d_call: NA; j_call: TRBJ1-1; v_call: TRBV10-1; cdr3_nt: TGCGCCAGCAGAGAGGCAGGGAAGAACACTGAAGCTTTCTTT; cdr3_aa: CASREAGKNTEAFF
clone_size: NA; d_call: NA; j_call: TRBJ1-1; v_call: TRBV19; cdr3_nt: TGTGCCAGTAGCCCGGGGATGAACACTGAAGCTTTCTTT; cdr3_aa: CASSPGMNTEAFF
clone_size: NA; d_call: TRBD2; j_call: TRBJ2-1; v_call: TRBV28; cdr3_nt: TGTGCCAGCAGTTCGCCCCAGCGGGGCTCTACGCCGAGCTCCTACAATGAGCAGTTCTTC; cdr3_aa: CASSSPQRGSTPSSYNEQFF
clone_size: NA; d_call: TRBD2; j_call: TRBJ2-2; v_call: TRBV10-1; cdr3_nt: TGCGCCAGCAGTCCGACTAGCGGGTTCCGGGAGCTGTTTTTT; cdr3_aa: CASSPTSGFRELFF
clone_size: NA; d_call: TRBD1; j_call: TRBJ2-7; v_call: TRBV18; cdr3_nt: TGTGCCAGCTCACCAGGGACAGGTGCTACCTACGAGCAGTACTTC; cdr3_aa: CASSPGTGATYEQYF
clone_size: NA; d_call: TRBD1; j_call: TRBJ2-5; v_call: TRBV2; cdr3_nt: TGTGCCAGCAGAACCGGGACAGGGGAGGCGACCCAGTACTTC; cdr3_aa: CASRTGTGEATQYF
clone_size: NA; d_call: NA; j_call: TRBJ1-1; v_call: TRBV24-1; cdr3_nt: TGTGCCACCAGTCCTGAGGGCACTGAAGCTTTCTTT; cdr3_aa: CATSPEGTEAFF
clone_size: NA; d_call: NA; j_call: TRBJ1-5; v_call: TRBV28; cdr3_nt: TGTGCCAGCACCCGGTGGAGGGAAGGCCAGCCCCAGCATTTT; cdr3_aa: CASTRWREGQPQHF
clone_size: NA; d_call: NA; j_call: TRBJ1-1; v_call: TRBV3-1/TRBV3-2; cdr3_nt: TGTGCCAGCAGCCAGACAGACAAGCCGCCTGAAGCTTTCTTT; cdr3_aa: CASSQTDKPPEAFF
clone_size: NA; d_call: NA; j_call: TRBJ2-7; v_call: TRBV5-1; cdr3_nt: TGCGCCAGCAGCCGGGGACAGGCAGCGGGGTACGAGCAGTACTTC; cdr3_aa: CASSRGQAAGYEQYF
clone_size: NA; d_call: NA; j_call: TRBJ1-1; v_call: TRBV5-8; cdr3_nt: TGTGCCAGCAGCCCCGGAAGGGGGAAGACTGAAGCTTTCTTT; cdr3_aa: CASSPGRGKTEAFF
clone_size: NA; d_call: TRBD2; j_call: TRBJ2-1; v_call: TRBV4-2; cdr3_nt: TGTGCCAGCAGCCAAGGCCGCGGCGGGGGGGCGGAGGAGCAGTTCTTC; cdr3_aa: CASSQGRGGGAEEQFF
clone_size: NA; d_call: NA; j_call: TRBJ2-7; v_call: TRBV6-6; cdr3_nt: TGTGCCAGCAGTTACCTTGCAGACTACGAGCAGTACTTC; cdr3_aa: CASSYLADYEQYF
clone_size: NA; d_call: NA; j_call: TRBJ1-5; v_call: TRBV28; cdr3_nt: TGTGCCAGCAGTCCGCTGCAGTTTAGCAATCAGCCCCAGCATTTT; cdr3_aa: CASSPLQFSNQPQHF
clone_size: NA; d_call: TRBD1; j_call: TRBJ1-5; v_call: TRBV19; cdr3_nt: TGTGCCAGTAGGATGGAGACAGGGTTTGAGCAGCCCCAGCATTTT; cdr3_aa: CASRMETGFEQPQHF
clone_size: few; d_call: TRBD1; j_call: TRBJ1-3; v_call: TRBV24-1; cdr3_nt: TGTGCCACGGGGGACAGGGGAAACACCATATATTTT; cdr3_aa: CATGDRGNTIYF
clone_size: NA; d_call: NA; j_call: TRBJ1-4; v_call: TRBV5-6; cdr3_nt: TGTGCCAGCAGCTTGGGCGATGAAAAACTGTTTTTT; cdr3_aa: CASSLGDEKLFF
clone_size: NA; d_call: NA; j_call: TRBJ2-7; v_call: TRBV5-1; cdr3_nt: TGCGCCAGCAGCTTGGATGGGGTGACTGAGCAGTACTTC; cdr3_aa: CASSLDGVTEQYF
clone_size: NA; d_call: TRBD2; j_call: TRBJ2-3; v_call: TRBV7-2; cdr3_nt: TGTGCCAGCAGCTTAGAGGCCGGGACTAGCGGAGCCCTCACAGATACGCAGTATTTT; cdr3_aa: CASSLEAGTSGALTDTQYF
clone_size: once; d_call: NA; j_call: TRBJ2-5; v_call: TRBV2; cdr3_nt: TGTGCCAGCAGTGACCGTTTGGGGGGCGAGGAGACCCAGTACTTC; cdr3_aa: CASSDRLGGEETQYF
clone_size: NA; d_call: NA; j_call: TRBJ2-7; v_call: TRBV11-2; cdr3_nt: TGTGCCAGCAGCTTAGATCGAACTACCACATACCACGAGCAGTACTTC; cdr3_aa: CASSLDRTTTYHEQYF
clone_size: NA; d_call: NA; j_call: TRBJ1-1; v_call: TRBV7-2; cdr3_nt: TGTGCCAGCAGCTTAGTGGCAGGGGAGGGCACTGAAGCTTTCTTT; cdr3_aa: CASSLVAGEGTEAFF
clone_size: NA; d_call: TRBD1; j_call: TRBJ1-1; v_call: TRBV2; cdr3_nt: TGTGCCAGCAGTATTGGGACAGGGTTCACTGAAGCTTTCTTT; cdr3_aa: CASSIGTGFTEAFF
clone_size: NA; d_call: TRBD2; j_call: TRBJ2-1; v_call: TRBV7-2; cdr3_nt: TGTGCCAGCAGCTCTCCCGGGGGGGGCTGGAACAATGAGCAGTTCTTC; cdr3_aa: CASSSPGGGWNNEQFF
clone_size: once; d_call: NA; j_call: TRBJ2-4; v_call: TRBV6-5; cdr3_nt: TGTGCCAGCATGGAAGTGTGGTTGGCCAAAAACATTCAGTACTTC; cdr3_aa: CASMEVWLAKNIQYF
clone_size: NA; d_call: NA; j_call: TRBJ2-2; v_call: TRBV5-4; cdr3_nt: TGTGCCAGCAGCTTGGTTGGGAGGAACACCGGGGAGCTGTTTTTT; cdr3_aa: CASSLVGRNTGELFF
clone_size: NA; d_call: NA; j_call: TRBJ1-4; v_call: TRBV28; cdr3_nt: TGTGCCAGCAGGGATTGGGCAACTAATGAAAAACTGTTTTTT; cdr3_aa: CASRDWATNEKLFF
clone_size: NA; d_call: NA; j_call: TRBJ1-2; v_call: TRBV19; cdr3_nt: TGTGCCAGTAGTTTGAACTATGGCTACACCTTC; cdr3_aa: CASSLNYGYTF
clone_size: NA; d_call: TRBD1; j_call: TRBJ1-2; v_call: TRBV9; cdr3_nt: TGTGCCAGCAGCCCCCGGACAGGGACCAACTATGGCTACACCTTC; cdr3_aa: CASSPRTGTNYGYTF
clone_size: NA; d_call: NA; j_call: TRBJ1-6; v_call: TRBV5-1; cdr3_nt: TGCGCCAGCAGCTGGGACGGATATAATTCACCCCTCCACTTT; cdr3_aa: CASSWDGYNSPLHF
clone_size: once; d_call: NA; j_call: TRBJ2-7; v_call: TRBV5-1; cdr3_nt: TGCGCCAGCAGCTTGGCCGGGGGTATCTCCTACGAGCAGTACTTC; cdr3_aa: CASSLAGGISYEQYF
clone_size: NA; d_call: TRBD1; j_call: TRBJ2-7; v_call: TRBV11-2; cdr3_nt: TGTGCCAGCAGCTTAGACAGGGGGCTCTACGAGCAGTACTTC; cdr3_aa: CASSLDRGLYEQYF
clone_size: NA; d_call: NA; j_call: TRBJ2-5; v_call: TRBV15; cdr3_nt: TGTGCCACCAGCAGGGAGGGGAGTCAAGAGACCCAGTACTTC; cdr3_aa: CATSREGSQETQYF
clone_size: NA; d_call: TRBD2; j_call: TRBJ2-1; v_call: TRBV3-1/TRBV3-2; cdr3_nt: TGTGCCAGCAGCCAAGCGGGGGGACTAGCGTCGAGAGAGTTCTTC; cdr3_aa: CASSQAGGLASREFF
clone_size: NA; d_call: TRBD2; j_call: TRBJ2-1; v_call: TRBV7-6; cdr3_nt: TGTGCCAGCAGCTTACAGGCTAGCGGGAGGGAAGGTGAGCAGTTCTTC; cdr3_aa: CASSLQASGREGEQFF
clone_size: NA; d_call: NA; j_call: TRBJ1-5; v_call: TRBV2; cdr3_nt: TGTGCCAGCGTCGTTTCCAGGGACAATCAGCCCCAGCATTTT; cdr3_aa: CASVVSRDNQPQHF
clone_size: NA; d_call: NA; j_call: TRBJ1-2; v_call: TRBV28; cdr3_nt: TGTGCCAGCAGTTCACGGAGGGGCTACACCTTC; cdr3_aa: CASSSRRGYTF
clone_size: NA; d_call: NA; j_call: TRBJ1-4; v_call: TRBV5-5; cdr3_nt: TGTGCCAGCAGAACTAGGTTGGGGACGGGGAATGAAAAACTGTTTTTT; cdr3_aa: CASRTRLGTGNEKLFF
clone_size: NA; d_call: NA; j_call: TRBJ1-1; v_call: TRBV10-3; cdr3_nt: TGTGCCATCAGTGAGTCGTTCGGACCTGAAGCTTTCTTT; cdr3_aa: CAISESFGPEAFF
clone_size: NA; d_call: NA; j_call: TRBJ2-4; v_call: TRBV5-1; cdr3_nt: TGCGCCAGCAGCGCTTCCACAGGGATTAAAAACATTCAGTACTTC; cdr3_aa: CASSASTGIKNIQYF
clone_size: NA; d_call: TRBD1; j_call: TRBJ2-5; v_call: TRBV18; cdr3_nt: TGTGCCAGCTCACCGGACAGGGGAGGGGAGACCCAGTACTTC; cdr3_aa: CASSPDRGGETQYF